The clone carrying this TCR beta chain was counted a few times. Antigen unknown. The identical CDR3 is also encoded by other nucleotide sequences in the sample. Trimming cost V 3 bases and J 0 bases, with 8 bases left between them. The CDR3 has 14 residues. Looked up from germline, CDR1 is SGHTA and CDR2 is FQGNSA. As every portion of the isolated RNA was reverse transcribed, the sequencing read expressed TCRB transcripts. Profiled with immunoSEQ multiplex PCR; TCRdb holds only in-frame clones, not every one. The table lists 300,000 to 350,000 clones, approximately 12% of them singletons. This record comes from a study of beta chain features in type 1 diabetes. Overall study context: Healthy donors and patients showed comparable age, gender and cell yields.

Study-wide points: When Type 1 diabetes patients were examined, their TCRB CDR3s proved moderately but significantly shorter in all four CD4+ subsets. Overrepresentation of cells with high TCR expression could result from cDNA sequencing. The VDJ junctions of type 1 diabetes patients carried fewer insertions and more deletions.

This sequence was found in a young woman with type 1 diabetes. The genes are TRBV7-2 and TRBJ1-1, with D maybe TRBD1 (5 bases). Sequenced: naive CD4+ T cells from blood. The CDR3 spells CASSFTGLNTEAFF. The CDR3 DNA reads TGTGCCAGCAGCTTTACAGGCTTGAACACTGAAGCTTTCTTT. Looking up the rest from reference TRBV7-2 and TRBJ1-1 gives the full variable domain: GAGVSQSPSNKVTEKGKDVELRCDPISGHTALYWYRQSLGQGLEFLIYFQGNSAPDKSGLPSDRFSAERTGGSVSTLTIQRTQQEDSAVYLCASSFTGLNTEAFFGQGTRLTVV.